The 5 T cell receptor beta chains reported below all come from one sample, sequenced in a study of cytomegalovirus exposure and HLA in healthy donors. Vbeta (60) and Jbeta (13) primers were used in the PCR. Sequencing used immunoSEQ multiplex PCR; TCRdb keeps in-frame clones, though not all of them. Of roughly 150,000 clones in the sample, about 81% were seen once. Source material: PBMCs. The receptors were sampled from a girl aged 2-15 years in good health and CMV-seropositive.

The chain carries TRBV9 and TRBJ2-1, with D perhaps TRBD2 (6 bases). The CDR3 has 17 residues. The germline CDR1 and CDR2 sequences are SGDLS and YYNGEE. V was cut by 0 bases and J by 0 bases, with 13 bases left in between. CDR3 DNA: TGTGCCAGCAGCGTAGTACCGGCGGAGGGCTCCTACAATGAGCAGTTCTTC. Encoded protein: CASSVVPAEGSYNEQFF.

The gene calls are TRBV18 and TRBJ1-1; D remains unclear. V shed 4 bases and J shed 1 base, with 13 bases lying between them. CDR1 and CDR2 from the germline V gene are KGHSH and LQKENI. The CDR3 has 15 residues. The CDR3 here is CASSLKAFSNTEAFF. CDR3 DNA sequence: TGTGCCAGCTCACTAAAAGCTTTTTCGAACACTGAAGCTTTCTTT.

The genes are TRBV25-1 and TRBJ1-5; a weak D match, TRBD1 (6 bases). V was trimmed by 3 bases and J by 1 base, leaving 7 bases between them. The germline V gene encodes CDR1 MGHDK and CDR2 SYGVNS. The CDR3 spans 14 residues. This CDR3 reads CASSEGASNQPQHF. DNA of the CDR3: TGTGCCAGCAGTGAGGGGGCCAGCAATCAGCCCCAGCATTTT.

The V and J genes are TRBV10-1 and TRBJ2-1, with 7 bases lining up with TRBD2. Germline CDR1 WNHNN, CDR2 SYGVQD (reference sequence). V was clipped by 3 bases and J by 8 bases; unmatched bases: 10. This CDR3 region has 15 residues. Here the CDR3 reads CASSEGGRGRDEQFF. Here the CDR3 DNA reads TGCGCCAGCAGTGAAGGCGGGAGAGGTCGGGATGAGCAGTTCTTC.

The rearrangement joins TRBV29-1 to TRBJ2-2, with 15 bases aligning to TRBD2. The CDR3 extends over 17 amino acids. Germline CDR1 SQVTM, CDR2 ANQGSEA. V shed 7 bases and J 4 bases; nucleotides not matched to a gene: 10. The CDR3 bases are TGCAGCGCTCGCCCGGGACTAGCGGGAGGAGGCACCGGGGAGCTGTTTTTT. This sequence encodes CSARPGLAGGGTGELFF.